This T cell receptor (beta chain) was profiled in a study of cytotoxic CD8 clonotypes in ibrutinib-treated CLL. The wider study: An average of about 250,000 productive templates and 94,082 productive rearrangements was obtained per sample.

Using immunoSEQ multiplex PCR, the repertoire was profiled, and TCRdb retains in-frame clones only, with some absent. In the table there are hundreds of thousands of clones, roughly 70% of which are singletons. CDR1 and CDR2 (germline): DFQATT, SNEGSKA (reference sequence). This CDR3 is 11 amino acids long. This clone has only a few counts. As yet, its antigen is unknown. General study findings and limits: Private clonotypes, not public ones, expanded at ibrutinib response. Baseline levels of clonality went above those of age-matched healthy donors and moved with circulating CD8+ T-cell counts.

The TCR was taken from a human donor with chronic lymphocytic leukemia. The chain couples TRBV20-1 to TRBJ1-2, with D possibly TRBD1 on 6 matching bases. The specimen comprised PBMCs, sampled after 24 months of ibrutinib treatment. In DNA form, the CDR3 reads TGCAGCGTTCGGGGGCTAGTCCAATACACCTTC. It yields the protein CSVRGLVQYTF.